This is a list of T cell receptor beta chains from one sample in a study of CD8 T cells in Susac syndrome. TCRdb re-called the immunoSEQ multiplex PCR reads through MiXCR, storing one row per CDR3 protein. Among 250,000 to 300,000 distinct CDR3 sequences listed, approximately 85% were seen once. The sample was CD8+ T cells from PBMCs. Receptors originate from a human donor with multiple sclerosis. Each CDR3 is given with its conserved first and last residue. D genes are given only for firm matches. Clone size is given for some rows only: seen once, a few or many times, or a class if the clone is expanded.

D	V	J	size	DNA	CDR3
.	TRBV27	TRBJ2-7	few	TGTGCCAGCAGTCCGCAGGGGAGCGAGCAGTACTTC	CASSPQGSEQYF
TRBD2	TRBV7-6	TRBJ2-1	.	TGTGCCAGCAGCTTAGGAGGGAGGGGTTACAATGAGCAGTTCTTC	CASSLGGRGYNEQFF
.	TRBV28	TRBJ2-2	few	TGTGCCAGCAGTGGCAGGAACACCGGGGAGCTGTTTTTT	CASSGRNTGELFF
TRBD2	TRBV30	TRBJ2-1	once	TGTGCCTGGAGCCTTCTAGCGGGGGGTATTAATGAGCAGTTCTTC	CAWSLLAGGINEQFF
.	TRBV30	TRBJ2-4	.	TGTGCCTGGAGTGAGACAGACCCCAACATTCAGTACTTC	CAWSETDPNIQYF
.	TRBV5-4	TRBJ1-4	.	TGTGCCAGCAGCTTGGGTGAGGGGAAACTGTTTTTT	CASSLGEGKLFF
TRBD2	TRBV6-2/TRBV6-3	TRBJ2-3	.	TGTGCCAGCAGCTACGCCTGGGGAGGGACAGATACGCAGTATTTT	CASSYAWGGTDTQYF
.	TRBV12-3/TRBV12-4	TRBJ1-1	.	TGTGCCAGCAGGGTGGGAGGAGAAGCTTTCTTT	CASRVGGEAFF
.	TRBV10-1	TRBJ2-7	.	TGCGCCAGCAGTGAGTCGAGAACACCCAGGTTCGACGAGCAGTACTTC	CASSESRTPRFDEQYF
.	TRBV7-9	TRBJ2-7	.	TGTGCCAGCAGCTTAGGTGCCGAGGAAAGGTGGCAGTACTTC	CASSLGAEERWQYF
.	TRBV30	TRBJ2-7	.	TGTGCCTGGAGTGTGCACCGGGGGGCAGACGAGCAGTACTTC	CAWSVHRGADEQYF
.	TRBV6-2/TRBV6-3	TRBJ2-7	few	TGTGCCAGCAGTTTCAACAGGGAGGGCGAGCAGTACTTC	CASSFNREGEQYF
.	TRBV12-3/TRBV12-4	TRBJ1-2	.	TGTGCCAGCAGGGGCGTTGGATTTGGCGGCTACACCTTC	CASRGVGFGGYTF
.	TRBV28	TRBJ1-4	.	TGTGCCAGCAGTTTTTTCGGGAGGGTAACTAATGAAAAACTGTTTTTT	CASSFFGRVTNEKLFF
TRBD1	TRBV30	TRBJ1-1	.	TGTGCCTGGAGCGAGGGACAGGGGGGAACTGAAGCTTTCTTT	CAWSEGQGGTEAFF
TRBD2	TRBV27	TRBJ2-1	.	TGTGCCAGCAGCGAAAGCGCGGGACTAGGAGTGGGGGAGCAGTTCTTC	CASSESAGLGVGEQFF
TRBD1	TRBV30	TRBJ1-1	.	TGTGCCTGGCGCCCTGGGACAGGTACTGAAGCTTTCTTT	CAWRPGTGTEAFF
.	TRBV29-1	TRBJ1-1	.	TGCAGCGCTCGCGGGGGGACCTTCTTAAGAGACACTGAAGCTTTCTTT	CSARGGTFLRDTEAFF
.	TRBV19	TRBJ1-1	once	TGTGCCAGTAGTATGGCGAGGGCGGGGATGAACACTGAAGCTTTCTTT	CASSMARAGMNTEAFF
.	TRBV2	TRBJ1-2	.	TGTGCCAGCAGGGAAGCAGAACAGGTTACCTATGGCTACACCTTC	CASREAEQVTYGYTF
.	TRBV4-2	TRBJ1-2	once	TGTGCCAGCAGCGCAGAGGAGGGGACCAACTCTGACTACACCTTC	CASSAEEGTNSDYTF
.	TRBV29-1	TRBJ1-3	.	TGCAGCGCCACACCGATGCCGGGCGGCGGAAACACCATATATTTT	CSATPMPGGGNTIYF
.	TRBV5-6	TRBJ2-2	.	TGTGCCAGCCACTCTGGACCTGGGTTGCGGACCGGGGAGCTGTTTTTT	CASHSGPGLRTGELFF
.	TRBV27	TRBJ2-7	.	TGTGCCAGCAGTTTAATGGGCGGCAGCCCCTACGAGCAGTACTTC	CASSLMGGSPYEQYF
.	TRBV9	TRBJ1-1	once	TGTGCCAGCAGTGGACTGGACGGCGAAGCTTTCTTT	CASSGLDGEAFF
TRBD2	TRBV27	TRBJ2-2	once	TGTGCCAGCAGTTTCTGGGGACTAGCGGGCCCCACCGGGGAGCTGTTTTTT	CASSFWGLAGPTGELFF
TRBD2	TRBV7-9	TRBJ2-1	once	TGTGCCAGCAGCTTGACTAGCGGGTCAGTCAATGAGCAGTTCTTC	CASSLTSGSVNEQFF
.	TRBV7-9	TRBJ1-3	.	TGTGCCAGCAGCTACATTATCCGGGAATCTGGAAACACCATATATTTT	CASSYIIRESGNTIYF
TRBD2	TRBV7-6	TRBJ2-3	few	TGTGCCAGCAGCTTAGGGACTAGCGGAACAGATACGCAGTATTTT	CASSLGTSGTDTQYF
TRBD1	TRBV9	TRBJ1-2	.	TGTGCCAGCAGCGGATGGGACAGGAATAGTAAATCGCAACCCTATGGCTACACCTTC	CASSGWDRNSKSQPYGYTF
TRBD2	TRBV19	TRBJ2-1	.	TGTGCCAGTAGTATAGAACCTAGCGGGGATGAGCAGTTCTTC	CASSIEPSGDEQFF
TRBD1	TRBV20-1	TRBJ2-7	.	TGCAGTGCTAGAGTTGTAGGACAGGGAGCCTACGAGCAGTACTTC	CSARVVGQGAYEQYF
.	TRBV6-5	TRBJ2-5	.	TGTGCCAGCATCGACCCCCCCGAGGAGACCCAGTACTTC	CASIDPPEETQYF
.	TRBV25-1	TRBJ1-1	.	TGTGCCGGCAGTGGGTTCGCAGGAAACACTGAAGCTTTCTTT	CAGSGFAGNTEAFF
.	TRBV7-7	TRBJ2-2	.	TGTGCTAGCAGCTTGTCGATAGGGAACACCGGGGAGCTGTTTTTT	CASSLSIGNTGELFF
.	TRBV5-8	TRBJ2-1	.	TGTGCCAGCAGCCCCACACTAGATCCGGACTACAATGAGCAGTTCTTC	CASSPTLDPDYNEQFF
TRBD1	TRBV13	TRBJ2-3	few	TGTGCCAGCAGCCCCGGGACAGGGGGGCCCACAGATACGCAGTATTTT	CASSPGTGGPTDTQYF
.	TRBV19	TRBJ2-7	.	TGTGCCAGTAGTACCCGGGCCTACGAGCAGTACTTC	CASSTRAYEQYF
TRBD2	TRBV2	TRBJ2-2	.	TGTGCCAGCACCGGGGGGTCCGGGGAGCTGTTTTTT	CASTGGSGELFF
.	TRBV25-1	TRBJ2-1	.	TGTGCCAGCAGTGAGGGGCCCCATGAGCAGTTCTTC	CASSEGPHEQFF
.	TRBV19	TRBJ2-1	.	TGTGCCACCGGACGGGCGGGCCCTTCCTACAATGAGCAGTTCTTC	CATGRAGPSYNEQFF
.	TRBV13	TRBJ2-1	once	TGTGCCAGCAGCCCAAATGAGCAGTTCTTC	CASSPNEQFF
.	TRBV28	TRBJ1-1	.	TGTGCCAGCAGTTTCCGCGGACACCGGAACACTGAAGCTTTCTTT	CASSFRGHRNTEAFF
.	TRBV6-5	TRBJ1-1	once	TGTGCCAGCAGTTACGGTACAGACAAAGGAGTGAACACTGAAGCTTTCTTT	CASSYGTDKGVNTEAFF
TRBD1	TRBV23-1	TRBJ1-1	.	TGCGCCAGCAGTCAAAGAGGGGCACAGAGGCCCTGGGGACAGCCTCGGGTGAACACTGAAGCTTTCTTT	CASSQRGAQRPWGQPRVNTEAFF
.	TRBV5-6	TRBJ1-1	.	TGTGCCAGCAGCTTTTGGGTTGACACTGAAGCTTTCTTT	CASSFWVDTEAFF
TRBD1	TRBV7-6	TRBJ2-7	.	TGTGCCAGCAGCTTAACCCTCGGGACAGACTACGAGCAGTACTTC	CASSLTLGTDYEQYF
.	TRBV20-1	TRBJ1-5	.	TGCAGTGCCCCTTCGGTGGGCGGACGGGGGACTTATCAGCCCCAGCATTTT	CSAPSVGGRGTYQPQHF
TRBD1	TRBV27	TRBJ1-4	once	TGTGCCAGCAGTCATCGACCGGGACAGGGTAATGAAAAACTGTTTTTT	CASSHRPGQGNEKLFF
.	TRBV30	TRBJ1-2	.	TGTGCCTGGAGGGAAGGGACCGCCGTCTGGGGCTACACCTTC	CAWREGTAVWGYTF
.	TRBV6-5	TRBJ2-5	.	TGTGCCAGCAGTTACTCGACGTCAGGGCCTCTACTAGACGGGCAAGAGACCCAGTACTTC	CASSYSTSGPLLDGQETQYF
.	TRBV28	TRBJ2-6	few	TGTGCCAGTCGACTCGTGTCTGGGGCCAACGTCCTGACTTTC	CASRLVSGANVLTF
TRBD2	TRBV7-9	TRBJ2-7	.	TGTGCCAGCAGCCGTAGCGGGAGTGCAGTCGAGCAGTACTTC	CASSRSGSAVEQYF
TRBD1	TRBV12-3/TRBV12-4	TRBJ2-3	.	TGTGCCAGCAGTTTAAGGGGGCCGACAGATACGCAGTATTTT	CASSLRGPTDTQYF
.	TRBV12-3/TRBV12-4	TRBJ1-5	.	TGTGCCAGCAGCCGAACGGACAGTCCTGGGCAGCCCCAGCATTTT	CASSRTDSPGQPQHF
.	TRBV9	TRBJ2-3	.	TGTGCCAGCAGCCCCGGGATAATCGGCACAGATACGCAGTATTTT	CASSPGIIGTDTQYF
.	TRBV6-5	TRBJ1-2	few	TGTGCCAGCAGTTACGACGGGGAAACTAACTATGGCTACACCTTC	CASSYDGETNYGYTF
.	TRBV9	TRBJ2-3	.	TGTGCCAGCAGCGTACATAGGCTAGATACGCAGTATTTT	CASSVHRLDTQYF
TRBD1	TRBV6-2/TRBV6-3	TRBJ1-1	.	TGTGCCAGCAGTTTGACAGGGCTGAGGGACACTGAAGCTTTCTTT	CASSLTGLRDTEAFF